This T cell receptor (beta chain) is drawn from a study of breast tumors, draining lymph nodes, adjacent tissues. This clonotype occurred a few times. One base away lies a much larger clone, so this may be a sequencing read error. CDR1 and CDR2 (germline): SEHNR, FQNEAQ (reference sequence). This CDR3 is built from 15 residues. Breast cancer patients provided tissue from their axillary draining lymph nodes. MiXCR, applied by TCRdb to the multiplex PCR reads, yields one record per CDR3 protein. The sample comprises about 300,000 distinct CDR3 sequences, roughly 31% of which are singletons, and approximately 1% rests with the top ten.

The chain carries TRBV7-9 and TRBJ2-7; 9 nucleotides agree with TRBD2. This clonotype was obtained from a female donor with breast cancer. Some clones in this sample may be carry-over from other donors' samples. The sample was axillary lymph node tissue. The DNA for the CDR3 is TGTGCCAGCAGCTTATCTAGCGGGACTGCATACGAGCAGCACTTC. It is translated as CASSLSSGTAYEQHF.